The rows below give T cell receptor beta chains drawn from one sample of a study of vaccination and CD4 T cells after COVID-19. Their cognate antigens are unknown. Using its own MiXCR run on the PCR reads, TCRdb lists one record per CDR3 protein. The sample has under 15,000 distinct CDR3 sequences, roughly half seen once. The sample was cultured CD4+ T cells from blood, taken after SARS-CoV-2 vaccination. All receptors derive from a human donor with COVID-19. Each CDR3 is given with its conserved first and last residue. D genes are given only for firm matches. Rows may omit the clone size; those that give it use once, few, many or a size class.

len,d_gene,abundance,v_gene,j_gene,CDR3nt,CDR3aa
13,TRBD1,-,TRBV5-1,TRBJ1-1,TGCGCCAGCAGACAGGGGGTGAACACTGAAGCTTTCTTT,CASRQGVNTEAFF
14,-,-,TRBV5-4,TRBJ2-4,TGTGCCAGCAGCTCGGGGGGAGGGGGCGGCATTCAGTACTTC,CASSSGGGGGIQYF
14,TRBD1,once,TRBV15,TRBJ2-7,TGTGCCACCAGCAGAGGGGGACAGGGGTACGAGCAGTACTTC,CATSRGGQGYEQYF
13,-,few,TRBV20-1,TRBJ1-5,TGCAGTGCTAGTTACAGGTCGGATCAGCCCCAGCATTTT,CSASYRSDQPQHF
14,-,-,TRBV27,TRBJ1-4,TGTGCCAGCAGTCGAGGGGTGGCTAATGAAAAACTGTTTTTT,CASSRGVANEKLFF
13,-,-,TRBV6-1,TRBJ1-1,TGTGCCAGCTCAAAGGGGGTAAACACTGAAGCTTTCTTT,CASSKGVNTEAFF
14,TRBD1,-,TRBV11-2,TRBJ2-7,TGTGCCAGCAGCCGAACTCAGGGGGCCTACGAGCAGTACTTC,CASSRTQGAYEQYF
17,-,-,TRBV6-1,TRBJ1-3,TGTGCCAGTCTTCCAACCGCGTCATGGATGACGGGAAACACCATATATTTT,CASLPTASWMTGNTIYF
17,TRBD1,-,TRBV27,TRBJ2-2,TGTGCCAGCCACCAGGGGACAGTAAGCGGTTACACCGGGGAGCTGTTTTTT,CASHQGTVSGYTGELFF
15,-,few,TRBV20-1,TRBJ1-5,TGCAGTGCACCATTACGGCAGTTTAGCAATCAGCCCCAGCATTTT,CSAPLRQFSNQPQHF
14,TRBD1,few,TRBV6-1,TRBJ1-1,TGTGCCAGCAACAGGGGACAGGGGAACACTGAAGCTTTCTTT,CASNRGQGNTEAFF
15,-,-,TRBV6-1,TRBJ2-7,TGTGCCAGCAGACCCCAACAGAGGCGGCCTCACGAGCAGTACTTC,CASRPQQRRPHEQYF
15,TRBD2,-,TRBV27,TRBJ2-7,TGTGCCAGCAGTTTATCGCCTAGCGGGGCTTACGAGCAGTACTTC,CASSLSPSGAYEQYF
14,-,-,TRBV6-5,TRBJ1-3,TGTGCCAGCAGTTACTCGGAGAGGGAATACACCATATATTTT,CASSYSEREYTIYF
14,-,-,TRBV6-1,TRBJ2-7,TGTGCCAGCACGGGGAGAAACAAGGGGAGGGAGCAGTACTTC,CASTGRNKGREQYF
15,TRBD2,-,TRBV25-1,TRBJ2-1,TGTGCCAGCAGTGAATACCGCGGGGGTTACAATGAGCAGTTCTTC,CASSEYRGGYNEQFF
14,-,-,TRBV28,TRBJ2-7,TGTGCCAGCAATCAGGGGTCGCTTCCCTACGAGCAGTACTTC,CASNQGSLPYEQYF
11,-,-,TRBV12-3/TRBV12-4,TRBJ2-1,TGTGCCAGCAGTTTATGGGATGAGCAGTTCTTC,CASSLWDEQFF
13,-,-,TRBV7-9,TRBJ2-7,TGTGCCAGCAGTAATCCGTCTGGGGTTCGGCGGTACTTC,CASSNPSGVRRYF
15,-,-,TRBV6-2/TRBV6-3,TRBJ1-2,TGTGCCAGCAGTTACTTCAGGACGGATAACTATGGCTACACCTTC,CASSYFRTDNYGYTF
12,-,-,TRBV24-1,TRBJ1-5,TGTGCCACCAGTGCCAACAATCAGCCCCAGCATTTT,CATSANNQPQHF
14,-,few,TRBV7-2,TRBJ1-6,TGTGCCAGCAGCTTATATCGTGGCGGCTCACCCCTCCACTTT,CASSLYRGGSPLHF
14,-,few,TRBV20-1,TRBJ1-2,TGCAGTGCTAGAGGGGCAATTAAGGACTATGGCTACACCTTC,CSARGAIKDYGYTF
13,-,-,TRBV10-3,TRBJ1-1,TGTGCCATCAGTGTTGAGGGTGGCACTGAAGCTTTCTTT,CAISVEGGTEAFF
14,-,-,TRBV7-6,TRBJ1-6,TGTGCCAGCAGCCTAAAACGGGGGAATTCACCCCTCCACTTT,CASSLKRGNSPLHF
13,-,-,TRBV7-6,TRBJ2-7,TGTGCCAGCAGCTTAGCATCCAGCTACGAGCAGCACTTC,CASSLASSYEQHF
14,-,-,TRBV20-1,TRBJ2-2,TGCAGTGCGAGCCGCGATCAGGGAATCGGGGAGCTGTTTTTT,CSASRDQGIGELFF
15,TRBD2,-,TRBV2,TRBJ2-1,TGTGCCAGCAGTGAAGCAGGCGGGGGTGGTAATGAGCAGTTCTTC,CASSEAGGGGNEQFF
13,TRBD1,-,TRBV28,TRBJ1-1,TGTGCCAGCTTTAGACCGACAGGGACTGAAGCTTTCTTT,CASFRPTGTEAFF
13,TRBD1,few,TRBV7-2,TRBJ1-1,TGTGCCAGCAGCTTGGACAGGGGGACTGAAGCTTTCTTT,CASSLDRGTEAFF
14,-,once,TRBV7-2,TRBJ2-5,TGTGCCAGCAGCTTCAACCGGGGCCAAGAGACCCAGTACTTC,CASSFNRGQETQYF
15,-,-,TRBV11-3,TRBJ1-1,TGTGCCAGCAGCTTAGGGGGCAGGGGTACTACTGAAGCTTTCTTT,CASSLGGRGTTEAFF
15,TRBD2,-,TRBV7-2,TRBJ2-3,TGTGCCAGCAGCTTAGCGGCTAGCGGTTCAGATACGCAGTATTTT,CASSLAASGSDTQYF
11,-,-,TRBV6-1,TRBJ2-1,TGTGCCAGCAGCAGTTACAATGCGCAGTTCTTC,CASSSYNAQFF
11,-,-,TRBV7-2,TRBJ2-1,TGTGCCAGCAGCTTAGACCTAGAGCAGTTCTTC,CASSLDLEQFF
15,-,-,TRBV20-1,TRBJ2-3,TGCAGTGCTAGAGATCGGGTAGTCGGAGGGGATACGCAGTATTTT,CSARDRVVGGDTQYF
11,-,-,TRBV20-1,TRBJ2-1,TGCAGTGCCATCAAGAACAATGAGCAGTTCTTC,CSAIKNNEQFF
13,TRBD1,-,TRBV20-1,TRBJ2-7,TGCAGTGCTCACGGACAGGGGACCTACGAGCAGTACTTC,CSAHGQGTYEQYF
13,TRBD1,large,TRBV6-1,TRBJ2-7,TGTGCCGGAACCGGGACAGGGACCTACGAGCAGTACTTC,CAGTGTGTYEQYF
12,TRBD1,-,TRBV3-1,TRBJ2-3,TGTGCCAGCAGCCCGACAGGGGATACGCAGTATTTT,CASSPTGDTQYF
15,-,-,TRBV25-1,TRBJ2-7,TGTGCCAGCAGTGAATATCGGACAGACGGCTACGAGCAGTACTTC,CASSEYRTDGYEQYF